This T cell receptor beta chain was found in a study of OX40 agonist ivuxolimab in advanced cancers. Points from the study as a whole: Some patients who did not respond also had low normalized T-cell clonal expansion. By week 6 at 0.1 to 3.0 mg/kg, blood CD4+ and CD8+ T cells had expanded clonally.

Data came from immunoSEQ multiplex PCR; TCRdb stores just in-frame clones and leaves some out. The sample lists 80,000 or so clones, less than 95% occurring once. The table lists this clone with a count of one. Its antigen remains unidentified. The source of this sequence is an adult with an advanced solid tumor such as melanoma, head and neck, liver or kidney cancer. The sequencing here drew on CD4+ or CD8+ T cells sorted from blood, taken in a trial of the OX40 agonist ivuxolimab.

CDR3 nucleotides: TGTGCCAGCAGCGTTTTTAGCGGGGACGAGCAGTACTTC. Translating it yields CASSVFSGDEQYF. The J gene is TRBJ2-7, the V gene TRBV9, with 8 bases identical to TRBD2. The CDR3 contains 13 residues. V trimming: 2 bases; J trimming: 5 bases; junction bases outside the gene matches: 3. In germline, CDR1 is SGDLS, CDR2 YYNGEE.